Presented here are 14 T cell receptor beta chains from one specimen sequenced in a study of spatial heterogeneity in lung cancer. Documented time point: blood at routine non-recurrence follow-up after resection. TCRdb re-analysed the 5' RACE reads in MiXCR, keeping a single row per CDR3 protein. The sample consists of 110,000 or so distinct CDR3 sequences, roughly a tenth of them appearing once. Specimen: PBMCs, collected at follow-up. The receptors shown here come from a female donor with early-stage non-small cell lung cancer.

CDR3 in amino acids: CASSHRGISPLHF. In DNA, the CDR3 is TGTGCCAGCAGCCACCGGGGAATTTCACCCCTCCACTTT. This chain joins TRBV14 and TRBJ1-6; D unresolved. V shed 3 bases and J shed 9 bases, with 9 bases lying between them. The CDR3 runs to 13 residues. The V gene's germline CDR1 is SGHDN and CDR2 FVKESK.

The J gene is TRBJ1-5, the V gene TRBV6-5; 9 bases align to TRBD1. Germline V lookup: CDR1 MNHEY, CDR2 SVGAGI. The V and J ends lost 6 bases and 1 base, in that order; junction bases with no gene match: 7. The CDR3 spans 16 residues. DNA of the CDR3: TGTGCCAGCAGACCGGGACAGGGAAGAAGCAATCAGCCCCAGCATTTT. Translating gives CASRPGQGRSNQPQHF.

The chain links TRBV3-1 to TRBJ2-2, with TRBD2 matching over 12 bases. With V trimmed by 4 bases and J by 2 bases, 2 bases remained unmatched. CDR1 is LGHDT and CDR2 is YNNKEL in the germline V gene (reference sequence). The length of the CDR3 is 16 residues. Here the CDR3 DNA reads TGTGCCAGCAGCCGACTAGCGGGAGCAAACACCGGGGAGCTGTTTTTT. As protein: CASSRLAGANTGELFF.

This clonotype has just a few counts. As DNA, the CDR3 is TGTGCCAGCAGTTTACCCTGGGACAGGGGCACTGAAGCTTTCTTT. Translated, it gives CASSLPWDRGTEAFF. This chain joins TRBV12-3 or TRBV12-4 and TRBJ1-1; 10 bases match TRBD1. CDR3 length equals 15 residues. With V trimmed by 2 bases and J by 4 bases, 4 bases remained unmatched.

The rearrangement links TRBV2 to TRBJ2-6; 8 bases are shared with TRBD1. Germline V lookup: CDR1 SNHLY, CDR2 FYNNEI. The CDR3 is 21 amino acids. Germline trimming cut 6 bases from V and 0 bases from J; bases unmatched to any gene: 19. In nucleotides, the CDR3 is TGTGCCAGCAGGACCCTGATGGCCCCGGGACAGGAAAGCTCTGGGGCCAACGTCCTGACTTTC. This codes for CASRTLMAPGQESSGANVLTF.

This clonotype came up a few times. CDR3 sequence (DNA): TGTGCCAGCAGCTTAGTCAGGGGGCAAGAGACCCAGTACTTC. It codes for CASSLVRGQETQYF. V and J are TRBV7-9 and TRBJ2-5; 7 nucleotides line up with TRBD1. Losses at the gene ends were 1 base for V and 2 bases for J; bases not matched to a gene: 1. Germline-derived CDR1 and CDR2 are SEHNR and FQNEAQ (reference sequence). The CDR3 has 14 amino acids.

The V gene is TRBV4-3, the J gene TRBJ1-6, with D possibly TRBD1 on 6 matching bases. The CDR3 is 15 amino acids. V lost 2 bases and J lost 8, with 13 bases in between. The V gene's germline CDR1 is LGHNA and CDR2 YSLEER. This CDR3 reads CASSQHTNRDSPLHF. In DNA, the CDR3 is TGCGCCAGCAGCCAACATACGAACAGGGATTCACCCCTCCACTTT.

A few counts support this clonotype. The chain recombines TRBV11-3 with TRBJ2-5; maybe TRBD1 (6 bases). Germline assignment: CDR1 SGHNT and CDR2 YENEEA. The CDR3 runs to 16 residues. The V gene lost 3 bases and the J gene lost 2 bases, with 16 bases spanning the gap. CDR3 loop: CASSFRRTAEQETQYF. The CDR3 region has the DNA TGTGCCAGCAGCTTCCGCCGGACAGCAGAGCAAGAGACCCAGTACTTC.

The DNA for the CDR3 is TGCAGCGTCGACCCGGGAGGGGTATATGGCTACACCTTC. Translating gives CSVDPGGVYGYTF. The rearrangement uses TRBV29-1 and TRBJ1-2; maybe TRBD1 (5 bases). CDR1 SQVTM and CDR2 ANQGSEA come from the germline V gene. The CDR3 covers 13 residues. V gave up 6 bases and J gave up 5 bases, with 16 bases separating them. The full variable domain, completed using reference TRBV29-1 and TRBJ1-2, is SAVISQKPSRDICQRGTSLTIQCQVDSQVTMMFWYRQQPGQSLTLIATANQGSEATYESGFVIDKFPISRPNLTFSTLTVSNMSPEDSSIYLCSVDPGGVYGYTFGSGTRLTVV.

This clonotype was counted many times. The chain has TRBV3-1 and TRBJ1-2; possibly TRBD1 for D (5 bases). This CDR3 region has 16 residues. Germline-derived CDR1 and CDR2 are LGHDT and YNNKEL (reference sequence). Trimming left V 0 bases short and J 8 bases short, with 19 bases between. The CDR3 DNA sequence: TGTGCCAGCAGCCAAGAAGTAGGCAGGGCAGGAGGCGGCTACACCTTC. The encoded protein is CASSQEVGRAGGGYTF.

V usage is TRBV7-2 and J usage is TRBJ2-6, with D unresolved. Trimming took off 2 bases at V and 0 bases at J, with 8 bases between the two ends. Per the germline V gene, CDR1 is SGHTA and CDR2 is FQGNSA. This CDR3 region has 16 residues. Written as DNA, the CDR3 is TGTGCCAGCAGCTTACTGTCAGCCTCTGGGGCCAACGTCCTGACTTTC. Amino acid sequence: CASSLLSASGANVLTF.

This clonotype was observed at least ten times. This chain uses TRBV23-1 with TRBJ2-7; D is ambiguous. TRBV23-1 is marked as an open reading frame, function uncertain. This CDR3 is built from 14 residues. With 7 bases removed from V and 0 bases from J, the gap between germline ends came to 13 bases. Here the CDR3 DNA reads TGCGCCAGCAACCCGGCGGAGAGCTCCTACGAGCAGTACGTC. Protein product: CASNPAESSYEQYV.

This clonotype was recorded many times. V and J are TRBV28 and TRBJ1-3, with no clear D. The CDR3 is 18 residues long. Germline CDR1 and CDR2: MDHEN and SYDVKM. Trimming removed 2 bases at V and 1 base at J, with 18 bases between. CDR3 sequence reads: CASSLVFPRRESGNTIYF. The DNA for the CDR3 is TGTGCCAGCAGTTTAGTATTTCCGAGGAGGGAATCTGGAAACACCATATATTTT.

J is TRBJ2-2 and V is TRBV18; D ambiguous. The CDR3 is 17 amino acids. Germline CDR1 reads KGHSH; CDR2 reads LQKENI. Trimming removed 2 bases at V and 0 bases at J, with 13 bases between. CDR3 nucleotide sequence: TGTGCCAGCTCACCAGTTTCGGGCACCGCGAACACCGGGGAGCTGTTTTTT. Translated, it gives CASSPVSGTANTGELFF.